The 4 T cell receptor beta chains presented below share a single source sample, sequenced in a study of shared clonotypes between healthy human individuals. The data were produced by immunoSEQ multiplex PCR, yet TCRdb's version contains in-frame clones alone and is incomplete. The profile shows 2 million to 2.5 million clones, approximately 93% of them singletons. The sample comprised naive CD4+ T cells from PBMCs. The subset: CD45RA+ positively selected. These receptors came from a man aged 18 to 35 in good health. Some clones in this sample may be carry-over from other donors' samples.

The chain is built from TRBV9 and TRBJ2-2, with unresolved D. There are 12 residues in the CDR3. Germline assignment: CDR1 SGDLS and CDR2 YYNGEE. V lost 4 bases and J lost 6, with 7 bases in between. CDR3 bases: TGTGCCAGCAGCCCAGTAGCCGGGGAGCTGTTTTTT. Translated, it gives CASSPVAGELFF.

The V gene is TRBV28, the J gene TRBJ1-1, with D perhaps TRBD1 (5 bases). V was cut by 3 bases and J by 7 bases, with 12 bases left in between. The CDR3 is made up of 13 amino acids. Germline lookup yields CDR1 MDHEN and CDR2 SYDVKM. CDR3 sequence: CASSLEGGHEAFF. In DNA form, the CDR3 reads TGTGCCAGCAGTTTGGAGGGCGGACATGAAGCTTTCTTT. Based on the CDR3 plus reference TRBV28 and TRBJ1-1, the full variable domain is DVKVTQSSRYLVKRTGEKVFLECVQDMDHENMFWYRQDPGLGLRLIYFSYDVKMKEKGDIPEGYSVSREKKERFSLILESASTNQTSMYLCASSLEGGHEAFFGQGTRLTVV.

The V and J genes are TRBV7-2 and TRBJ2-3; D gene unclear. The CDR3 length is 16 residues. Germline V gene sequence: CDR1 SGHTA, CDR2 FQGNSA. Trimming shortened V by 3 bases and J by 1 base, and 14 bases separated the two germline ends. This CDR3 reads CASSFKLGPGTDTQYF. CDR3 in DNA: TGTGCCAGCAGCTTTAAATTAGGTCCTGGCACAGATACGCAGTATTTT.

The V gene is TRBV5-6, the J gene TRBJ1-5, with 9 bases identical to TRBD1. The CDR3 length is 14 residues. J lost 7 bases, V lost 0 bases, and 2 bases had no gene match. In germline, CDR1 is SGHDT, CDR2 YYEEEE. CDR3 nucleotides: TGTGCCAGCAGCTTGGGACAGGGGGGGCAGCCCCAGCATTTT. Translated: CASSLGQGGQPQHF.